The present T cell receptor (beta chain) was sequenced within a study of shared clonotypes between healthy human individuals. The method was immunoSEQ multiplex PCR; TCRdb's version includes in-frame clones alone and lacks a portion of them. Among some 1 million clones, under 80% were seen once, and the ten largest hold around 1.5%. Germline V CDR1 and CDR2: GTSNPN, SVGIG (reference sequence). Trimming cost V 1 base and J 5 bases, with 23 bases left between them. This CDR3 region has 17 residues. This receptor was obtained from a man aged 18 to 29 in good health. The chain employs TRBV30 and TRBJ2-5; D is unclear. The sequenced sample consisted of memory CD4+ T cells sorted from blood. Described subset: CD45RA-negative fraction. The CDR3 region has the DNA TGTGCCTGGAGTGAATTTGTAGGGATCCCCGTGAGGGAGACCCAGTACTTC. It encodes CAWSEFVGIPVRETQYF.